Only a few counts were recorded for the clone carrying this T cell receptor beta chain. Each CDR3 protein gets one entry after TCRdb re-called the 5' RACE reads with MiXCR. This sample has about 190,000 distinct CDR3 sequences, with about a sixth found just once. The source of the sample is a study of identical twins. The germline V and J ends were trimmed by 3 bases and 0 bases, with 16 bases remaining between them. The CDR3 has 18 amino acids. The germline V gene has CDR1 SGDLS and CDR2 YYNGEE. These same records also appear under a second study, on T cells expressing NK-cell markers. From that paper: Restricting sorting to alpha-beta TCR T cells was achieved in several experiments by an anti-gamma-delta TCR antibody.

V usage is TRBV9 and J usage is TRBJ2-6; tentative D call: TRBD1 (6 bases). The TCR originated in a woman younger than 35 in good health. Sequenced: CD8+ T cells sorted from blood. The CDR3 region is CASSEGYRVASGANVLTF. In DNA, the CDR3 is TGTGCCAGCAGCGAGGGATACAGGGTAGCCTCTGGGGCCAACGTCCTGACTTTC.